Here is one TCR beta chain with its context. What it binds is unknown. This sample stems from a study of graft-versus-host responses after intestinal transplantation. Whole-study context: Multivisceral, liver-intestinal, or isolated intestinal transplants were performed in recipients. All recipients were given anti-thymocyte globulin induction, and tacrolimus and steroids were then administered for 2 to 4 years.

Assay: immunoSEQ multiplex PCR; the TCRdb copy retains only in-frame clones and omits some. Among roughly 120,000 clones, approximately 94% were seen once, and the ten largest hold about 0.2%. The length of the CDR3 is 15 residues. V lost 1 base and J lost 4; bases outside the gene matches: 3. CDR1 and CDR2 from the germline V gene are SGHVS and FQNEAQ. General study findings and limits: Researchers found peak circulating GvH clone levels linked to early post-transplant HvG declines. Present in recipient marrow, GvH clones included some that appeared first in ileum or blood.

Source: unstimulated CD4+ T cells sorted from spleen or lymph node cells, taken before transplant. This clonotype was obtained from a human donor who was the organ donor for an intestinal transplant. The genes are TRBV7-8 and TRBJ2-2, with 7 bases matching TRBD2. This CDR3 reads CASSLGGSATGELFF. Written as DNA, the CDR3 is TGTGCCAGCAGCTTAGGCGGGAGCGCCACCGGGGAGCTGTTTTTT.